The present TCR beta chain was sequenced within a study of T cells in Graves' hyperthyroidism and ophthalmopathy. General study findings and limits: Blood also showed most of the thyroid clonotypes that were expanded above 0.001.

Looked up from germline, CDR1 is DFQATT and CDR2 is SNEGSKA (reference sequence). The length of the CDR3 is 15 residues. The ends were cut back, 0 bases at V and 1 base at J, with 11 bases in the middle. This clonotype has at least ten counts. Antigen specificity is unknown. Amplification targeted TCR beta CDR3 regions from RNA transcripts. With the HTBI primer set, the TCR CDR3 went through a first round of RT-PCR. TCRdb reanalysed the multiplex PCR reads using MiXCR and keeps one entry per CDR3 protein. The sample records 150,000 or so distinct CDR3 sequences, about 20% being singletons. The origin of this receptor is a woman aged 50 to 65 with Graves' hyperthyroidism that later progressed to Graves' ophthalmopathy. This chain uses TRBV20-1 with TRBJ2-3; unclear D gene. Sequenced input: blood. CDR3: CSARDVGLGTDTQYF. The CDR3 bases are TGCAGTGCTAGAGATGTTGGGCTGGGCACAGATACGCAGTATTTT.